The 28 T cell receptor beta chains given below trace back to one sample, sequenced in a study of T-cell reconstitution after alpha-beta-depleted transplantation in children. During its preparation, the TCRbeta library received unique molecular identifiers. Each CDR3 protein is one row after TCRdb ran MiXCR on the PCR reads. In the table there are about 1,000,000 distinct CDR3 sequences, roughly 29% of which are singletons. Sequencing used PBMCs, mostly from graft donor cells, obtained 360 days after TCRalphabeta/CD19-depleted stem cell transplant. These receptors all come from a boy under two years old who had a stem cell transplant for SCID, so the T cells may come from the graft donor.

This clonotype was seen a few times. V and J are TRBV12-3 or TRBV12-4 and TRBJ2-7; 8 bases line up with TRBD1. V dropped 5 bases and J dropped 3; count of bases not matched to a gene: 12. The CDR3 is 16 amino acids. CDR3 amino acids: CASSPEGQVAYYEQYF. The CDR3, as DNA: TGTGCCAGCAGTCCCGAGGGACAGGTGGCTTACTACGAGCAGTACTTC.

The V call is TRBV20-1, the J call TRBJ1-1; D is possibly TRBD1 (6 bases). V lost 3 bases and J lost 4, with 9 bases in between. Germline V CDR1 and CDR2: DFQATT, SNEGSKA (reference sequence). The CDR3 has 12 amino acids. The chain's CDR3 is CSASGGRTEAFF. The CDR3 DNA is TGCAGTGCTAGTGGGGGGCGCACTGAAGCTTTCTTT.

The chain couples TRBV20-1 to TRBJ2-7; the D call may be TRBD1 or TRBD2 (5 bases each). CDR1 is DFQATT, CDR2 SNEGSKA, per germline (reference sequence). The CDR3 is 13 residues long. V was clipped by 4 bases and J by 4 bases, with 14 bases between them. CDR3 sequence: CSATGHSGYEQYF. The CDR3 nucleotides read TGCAGTGCTACGGGGCATAGTGGGTACGAGCAGTACTTC.

The CDR3 coding sequence is TGTGCCACCAGCAGAATGCGACAGGTCGGGAATGAGCAGTTCTTC. Translation gives CATSRMRQVGNEQFF. The chain carries TRBV15 and TRBJ2-1; D is possibly TRBD1 (6 bases). Germline CDR1 and CDR2: LNHNV and YYDKDF (reference sequence). V was trimmed by 2 bases and J by 7 bases, leaving 15 bases between them. The length of the CDR3 is 15 residues.

Only a few counts were recorded for this clonotype. The chain links TRBV15 to TRBJ2-5; D unclear. Germline V gene data show CDR1 as LNHNV and CDR2 as YYDKDF (reference sequence). V was clipped by 2 bases and J by 3 bases, with 19 bases between them. CDR3 length: 17 amino acids. CDR3 sequence reads: CATSRHPKEDRKETQYF. The CDR3 region has the DNA TGTGCCACCAGCAGACACCCTAAAGAGGACCGAAAAGAGACCCAGTACTTC.

The V call is TRBV20-1, the J call TRBJ1-1; 12 bases line up with TRBD1. This CDR3 has 16 residues. From germline, CDR1 is DFQATT and CDR2 SNEGSKA (reference sequence). V lost 1 base, J lost 2 bases, and 5 bases stayed unmatched. CDR3 in amino acids: CSARGAGTGGNTEAFF. The CDR3 DNA reads TGCAGTGCTAGAGGCGCCGGGACAGGGGGCAACACTGAAGCTTTCTTT.

The chain uses TRBV6-2 or TRBV6-3 and TRBJ2-1, with D unclear. V was trimmed by 1 base and J by 8 bases, leaving 3 bases between them. Germline V CDR1 and CDR2: MNHEY, SVGEGT. The length of the CDR3 is 11 residues. CDR3 DNA sequence: TGTGCCAGCAGTTACTGCCATGAGCAGTTCTTC. It codes for CASSYCHEQFF.

This clonotype was recorded at least ten times. V usage is TRBV20-1 and J usage is TRBJ2-1; the D gene is possibly TRBD2 (5 bases). Trimming left V 0 bases short and J 9 bases short, with 9 bases between. The CDR3 has 12 amino acids. Germline CDR1 is DFQATT and CDR2 is SNEGSKA (reference sequence). CDR3 in amino acids: CSARETKIEQFF. CDR3 nucleotide sequence: TGCAGTGCTAGAGAGACTAAGATTGAGCAGTTCTTC.

This clonotype occurred once. This chain uses TRBV11-2 with TRBJ2-3; 7 bases map to TRBD2. This CDR3 has 16 amino acids. V shed 5 bases, J shed 2 bases, and the junction held 10 bases outside the gene matches. The germline V gene has CDR1 SGHAT and CDR2 FQNNGV. CDR3: CASSPRGDLPTDTQYF. DNA of the CDR3: TGTGCCAGCAGCCCTCGGGGGGACTTACCCACAGATACGCAGTATTTT.

This clonotype was seen a handful of times. This CDR3 is CASSSQRFGSPRGAYEQYF. CDR3 coding DNA: TGTGCCAGCAGCTCACAACGCTTCGGGTCACCCAGGGGAGCCTACGAGCAGTACTTC. This chain links TRBV11-1 with TRBJ2-7; D is possibly TRBD1 (6 bases). The CDR3 loop spans 19 amino acids. CDR1 SGHAT and CDR2 FQDESV come from the germline V gene (reference sequence). V lost 4 bases and J 2 bases, leaving 27 bases between the germline ends.

This clonotype occurred a few times. This sequence joins TRBV11-2 and TRBJ2-2; D gene unclear. Germline lookup yields CDR1 SGHAT and CDR2 FQNNGV. The V end lost 5 bases, the J end lost 0 bases, and 25 bases lay between the germline ends. This CDR3 has 20 residues. Here the CDR3 reads CASSETIQKSGRTNTGELFF. The CDR3 coding sequence is TGTGCCAGCAGCGAAACAATACAGAAGAGTGGCAGGACGAACACCGGGGAGCTGTTTTTT.

This sequence joins TRBV6-2 or TRBV6-3 and TRBJ1-1; D unresolved. The CDR3 sequence is 14 residues long. Trimming left V 0 bases short and J 6 bases short, with 11 bases between. Germline CDR1 reads MNHEY; CDR2 reads SVGEGT. CDR3: CASSYSIGFAEAFF. The CDR3 DNA reads TGTGCCAGCAGTTACTCGATAGGGTTCGCTGAAGCTTTCTTT.

This clonotype was counted a few times. This sequence joins TRBV12-3 or TRBV12-4 and TRBJ1-6; D is perhaps TRBD1 (5 bases). This CDR3 is 15 amino acids long. Trimming shortened V by 2 bases and J by 5 bases, and 10 bases separated the two germline ends. CDR3 amino acids: CASSLSGPHNSPLHF. The CDR3, as DNA: TGTGCCAGCAGTTTATCAGGGCCCCATAATTCACCCCTCCACTTT.

This clonotype has a handful of counts. This chain links TRBV10-3 with TRBJ2-1; D is unclear. Germline V gene data show CDR1 as ENHRY and CDR2 as SYGVKD. V was cut by 6 bases and J by 6 bases, with 15 bases left in between. The CDR3 contains 14 residues. CDR3 loop: CAIRDGPRSNEQFF. The CDR3 DNA reads as TGTGCCATCAGGGACGGCCCGAGGAGCAATGAGCAGTTCTTC.

The chain employs TRBV10-3 and TRBJ1-2, with no clear D. Germline V gene sequence: CDR1 ENHRY, CDR2 SYGVKD. Trimming removed 4 bases at V and 0 bases at J, with 0 bases between. The CDR3 is made up of 11 amino acids. The CDR3 bases are TGTGCCATCAGTGCTAACTATGGCTACACCTTC. Its protein product is CAISANYGYTF.

This chain uses TRBV29-1 with TRBJ1-5; a possible D gene is TRBD1 (6 bases). CDR3 length equals 15 residues. Trimming removed 4 bases at V and 0 bases at J, with 13 bases between. The germline V gene has CDR1 SQVTM and CDR2 ANQGSEA. The CDR3 loop reads CSVASGTNSNQPQHF. The CDR3 DNA follows: TGCAGCGTTGCATCGGGGACAAATAGCAATCAGCCCCAGCATTTT. Full variable domain (missing parts from reference TRBV29-1 and TRBJ1-5): SAVISQKPSRDICQRGTSLTIQCQVDSQVTMMFWYRQQPGQSLTLIATANQGSEATYESGFVIDKFPISRPNLTFSTLTVSNMSPEDSSIYLCSVASGTNSNQPQHFGDGTRLSIL.

The chain has TRBV11-2 and TRBJ2-1; D possibly corresponds to TRBD1 (6 bases). CDR1 and CDR2 from the germline V gene are SGHAT and FQNNGV. V gave up 1 base and J gave up 6 bases, with 7 bases separating them. The CDR3 length is 13 residues. The CDR3 here is CASSLGTANEQFF. In nucleotides, the CDR3 is TGTGCCAGCAGCTTAGGGACAGCCAATGAGCAGTTCTTC.

The genes are TRBV20-1 and TRBJ1-2, with D uncertain. The CDR3 extends over 16 amino acids. Germline V gene sequence: CDR1 DFQATT, CDR2 SNEGSKA (reference sequence). V was pared by 1 base and J by 0 bases, with 15 bases between. In DNA, the CDR3 is TGCAGTGCTAGAGCCCGGGCCTTCGCCACTAACTATGGCTACACCTTC. Its protein is CSARARAFATNYGYTF.

This clonotype was detected only a few times. The rearrangement links TRBV11-2 to TRBJ2-7; TRBD1 is a possible D gene (7 bases). Germline V gives CDR1 SGHAT, CDR2 FQNNGV. The CDR3 runs to 13 residues. V dropped 5 bases and J dropped 5 bases, with 13 bases sitting between them. The CDR3 bases are TGTGCCAGCAGCGGACTAACAGGGGACGAGCAGTACTTC. Amino acids: CASSGLTGDEQYF. The full variable domain, in which reference TRBV11-2 and TRBJ2-7 provide the parts outside the CDR3, is EAGVAQSPRYKIIEKRQSVAFWCNPISGHATLYWYQQILGQGPKLLIQFQNNGVVDDSQLPKDRFSAERLKGVDSTLKIQPAKLEDSAVYLCASSGLTGDEQYFGPGTRLTVT.

This clonotype was recorded a few times. This chain uses TRBV7-2 with TRBJ2-1; weak D call: TRBD1 (5 bases). The V gene's germline CDR1 is SGHTA and CDR2 FQGNSA. The CDR3 sequence is 15 residues long. V was clipped by 6 bases and J by 5 bases, with 17 bases between them. CDR3 coding DNA: TGTGCCAGCAGTCGTCTCTGGGGCGGCAACAATGAGCAGTTCTTC. This codes for CASSRLWGGNNEQFF.

The chain employs TRBV4-3 and TRBJ2-7; 9 nucleotides agree with TRBD1. Germline lookup yields CDR1 LGHNA and CDR2 YSLEER. This CDR3 is built from 15 residues. V trimming: 4 bases; J trimming: 2 bases; junction bases outside the gene matches: 6. CDR3 sequence reads: CASSLRQGVTYEQYF. CDR3 sequence (DNA): TGCGCCAGCAGCCTCCGACAGGGGGTAACCTACGAGCAGTACTTC.

V is TRBV6-5 and J is TRBJ2-1; 7 bases agree with TRBD2. Trimming took 0 bases from V and 4 from J; bases not matched to a gene: 12. The V gene's germline CDR1 is MNHEY and CDR2 SVGAGI. The CDR3 covers 18 residues. Here the CDR3 reads CASSYSHLGGGLYNEQFF. The CDR3 region has the DNA TGTGCCAGCAGTTACTCACATCTTGGGGGGGGGTTGTACAATGAGCAGTTCTTC.

This clonotype was seen only a few times. V is TRBV5-6 and J is TRBJ1-2; 7 bases align to TRBD1. Germline CDR1 is SGHDT and CDR2 is YYEEEE. Losses at the gene ends were 3 bases for V and 5 bases for J; bases not matched to a gene: 4. This CDR3 is built from 13 residues. The CDR3 loop is CASSWTTGYGYTF. The CDR3 DNA is TGTGCCAGCAGCTGGACGACAGGGTATGGCTACACCTTC.

This clonotype was picked up one time. V usage is TRBV7-9 and J usage is TRBJ2-1, with a weak D call TRBD2 (5 bases). CDR1 SEHNR and CDR2 FQNEAQ come from the germline V gene (reference sequence). The CDR3 totals 14 residues. V was clipped by 5 bases and J by 6 bases, with 14 bases between them. CDR3 in DNA: TGTGCCAGCAGCGAGGATCTAGCCGGCAATGAGCAGTTCTTC. Translation: CASSEDLAGNEQFF.

This clonotype was counted a few times. The V call is TRBV6-2 or TRBV6-3, the J call TRBJ2-7, with 13 bases matching TRBD2. The ends lost 7 bases at V and 8 bases at J; junction bases unmatched: 11. The CDR3 consists of 15 residues. Germline V lookup: CDR1 MNHEY, CDR2 SVGEGT. This CDR3 reads CASTWGLAGKFQQYF. The CDR3 bases are TGTGCCAGCACCTGGGGACTAGCGGGGAAATTCCAGCAGTACTTC.

The V gene is TRBV28, the J gene TRBJ1-4; D remains unclear. Germline V gene lookup returns CDR1 MDHEN and CDR2 SYDVKM. Trimming took off 4 bases at V and 0 bases at J, with 18 bases between the two ends. The CDR3 consists of 18 residues. The CDR3 loop is CASSYAGLGFATNEKLFF. The CDR3 bases are TGTGCCAGCAGTTATGCCGGGCTGGGGTTCGCAACTAATGAAAAACTGTTTTTT.

V is TRBV28 and J is TRBJ1-1, with TRBD1 as a possible D gene (5 bases). Germline CDR1 and CDR2: MDHEN and SYDVKM. CDR3 length: 14 residues. The V end was cut by 1 base, the J end by 1 base, with 7 bases between. CDR3 sequence: CASSLFDRNTEAFF. The CDR3 region has the DNA TGTGCCAGCAGTTTATTTGACAGGAACACTGAAGCTTTCTTT.

This clonotype showed up just a few times. The chain recombines TRBV4-2 with TRBJ2-2, with D unclear. Trimming took 0 bases from V and 8 from J, leaving 7 bases between them. The CDR3 length is 13 residues. From germline, CDR1 is LGHNA and CDR2 YNFKEQ. The CDR3 DNA reads as TGTGCCAGCAGCCAAGAGGTCATAGGGGAGCTGTTTTTT. Protein product: CASSQEVIGELFF.